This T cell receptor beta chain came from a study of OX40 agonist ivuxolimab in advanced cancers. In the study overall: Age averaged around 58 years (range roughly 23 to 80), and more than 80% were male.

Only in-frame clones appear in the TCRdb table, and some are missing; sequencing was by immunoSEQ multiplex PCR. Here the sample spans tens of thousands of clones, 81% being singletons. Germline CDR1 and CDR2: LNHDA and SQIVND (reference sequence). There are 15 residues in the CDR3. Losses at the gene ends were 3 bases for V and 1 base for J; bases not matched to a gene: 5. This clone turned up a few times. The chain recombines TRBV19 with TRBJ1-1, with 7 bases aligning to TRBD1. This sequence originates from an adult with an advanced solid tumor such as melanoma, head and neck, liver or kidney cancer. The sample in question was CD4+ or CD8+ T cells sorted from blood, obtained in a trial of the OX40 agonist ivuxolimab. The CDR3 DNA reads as TGTGCCAGTAGTATGGGGGGACAGACGAACACTGAAGCTTTCTTT. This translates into CASSMGGQTNTEAFF.